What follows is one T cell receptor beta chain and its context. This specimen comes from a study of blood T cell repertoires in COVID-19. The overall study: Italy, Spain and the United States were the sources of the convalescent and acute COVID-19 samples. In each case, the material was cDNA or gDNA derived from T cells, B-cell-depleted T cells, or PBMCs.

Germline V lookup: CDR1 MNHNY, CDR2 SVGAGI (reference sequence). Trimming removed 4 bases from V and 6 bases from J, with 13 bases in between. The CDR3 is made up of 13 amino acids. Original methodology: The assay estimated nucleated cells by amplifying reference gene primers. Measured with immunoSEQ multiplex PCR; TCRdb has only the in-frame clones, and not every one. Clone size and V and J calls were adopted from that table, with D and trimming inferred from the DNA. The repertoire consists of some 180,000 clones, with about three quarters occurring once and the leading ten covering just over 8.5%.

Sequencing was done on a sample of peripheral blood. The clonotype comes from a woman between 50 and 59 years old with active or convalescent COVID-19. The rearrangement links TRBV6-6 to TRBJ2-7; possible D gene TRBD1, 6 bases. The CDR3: CASSFIQGPEQYF. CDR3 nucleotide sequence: TGTGCCAGCAGTTTTATACAGGGTCCCGAGCAGTACTTC.